What follows are 11 T cell receptor beta chains derived from one specimen sequenced in a study of shared clonotypes between healthy human individuals. Repertoires were generated with immunoSEQ multiplex PCR, while TCRdb's copy carries only in-frame clones and drops some. The repertoire consists of fewer than 850,000 clones, with 90% occurring once and the leading ten covering 30% to 40%. Sequencing used memory CD8+ T cells from PBMCs. Stated subset: CD45RO+ cells pooled with CCR7-negative TemRA cells. The receptors were sampled from a man in his late teens or twenties in good health. Some clones in this sample may be carry-over from other donors' samples.

The V and J genes are TRBV5-8 and TRBJ1-1; 9 bases line up with TRBD1. Germline CDR1 reads SGHTS; CDR2 reads YDEGEE. Trimming at V came to 0 bases and at J to 7 bases, leaving 10 bases not matched to a gene. The CDR3 covers 16 residues. CDR3 DNA sequence: TGTGCCAGCAGCTTGGACATCGGACAGGGGAGGGATGAAGCTTTCTTT. This gives the protein CASSLDIGQGRDEAFF.

V and J are TRBV19 and TRBJ1-5, with D possibly TRBD1 on 6 matching bases. Germline V lookup: CDR1 LNHDA, CDR2 SQIVND (reference sequence). The V end lost 6 bases, the J end lost 7 bases, and 16 bases lay between the germline ends. The length of the CDR3 is 14 residues. CDR3 coding DNA: TGTGCCAGTAGGCTTACAGGGCTTCTACAGCCCCAGCATTTT. This encodes CASRLTGLLQPQHF.

The chain couples TRBV6-5 to TRBJ1-1; possible D gene TRBD1, 5 bases. Germline V gives CDR1 MNHEY, CDR2 SVGAGI. The CDR3 sequence is 15 residues long. Trimming took off 5 bases at V and 5 bases at J, with 18 bases between the two ends. The CDR3 coding sequence is TGTGCCAGCAGTACGCTGGCGGGGGGGATTACTGAAGCTTTCTTT. Its protein is CASSTLAGGITEAFF.

This chain links TRBV27 with TRBJ1-2; 7 bases are a match to TRBD1. The germline V gene encodes CDR1 MNHEY and CDR2 SMNVEV (reference sequence). CDR3 size: 16 residues. The junction had 10 bases not matched to a gene; V was cut back by 2 bases and J by 4 bases. CDR3 DNA sequence: TGTGCCAGCAGTTTAAGGGGAAAGACAGGGTTCTATGGCTACACCTTC. It codes for CASSLRGKTGFYGYTF.

This chain links TRBV2 with TRBJ2-1, with TRBD2 matching over 9 bases. Germline V gene lookup returns CDR1 SNHLY and CDR2 FYNNEI. This CDR3 spans 15 amino acids. V shed 0 bases and J 8 bases; nucleotides not matched to a gene: 5. The CDR3 nucleotides are TGTGCCAGCAGTGAAGCTAGCGGGAGTGGCGATGAGCAGTTCTTC. Translation: CASSEASGSGDEQFF.

The rearrangement uses TRBV5-1 and TRBJ1-1, with no clear D. V dropped 0 bases and J dropped 0 bases, with 9 bases sitting between them. The CDR3 has 15 amino acids. Germline V gene data show CDR1 as SGHRS and CDR2 as YFSETQ. The CDR3 spells CASSLGQAMNTEAFF. In DNA, the CDR3 is TGCGCCAGCAGCTTGGGGCAGGCTATGAACACTGAAGCTTTCTTT. Variable domain in full (rest from reference TRBV5-1 and TRBJ1-1): KAGVTQTPRYLIKTRGQQVTLSCSPISGHRSVSWYQQTPGQGLQFLFEYFSETQRNKGNFPGRFSGRQFSNSRSEMNVSTLELGDSALYLCASSLGQAMNTEAFFGQGTRLTVV.

This chain uses TRBV19 with TRBJ2-3; D perhaps matches TRBD1 (6 bases). Germline CDR1 reads LNHDA; CDR2 reads SQIVND (reference sequence). The germline V and J ends were trimmed by 7 bases and 2 bases, with 13 bases remaining between them. The CDR3 covers 14 residues. CDR3 loop: CASKEGGYTDTQYF. In DNA form, the CDR3 reads TGTGCCAGTAAGGAAGGGGGTTACACAGATACGCAGTATTTT.

This chain links TRBV29-1 with TRBJ2-2; D not certain. The V end lost 7 bases, the J end lost 3 bases, and 9 bases lay between the germline ends. CDR3 length: 12 amino acids. CDR1 SQVTM and CDR2 ANQGSEA come from the germline V gene. The CDR3 reads CSAYGDTGELFF. The CDR3 DNA sequence: TGCAGCGCCTATGGGGACACCGGGGAGCTGTTTTTT.

The V gene is TRBV29-1, the J gene TRBJ1-2; tentatively, D is TRBD1 (5 bases). CDR1 is SQVTM, CDR2 ANQGSEA, per germline. CDR3 length equals 11 residues. Trimming pared 4 bases from V and 5 bases from J, leaving 8 bases between. The CDR3 spells CSVVDIYGYTF. The DNA of the CDR3 is TGCAGCGTTGTGGACATTTATGGCTACACCTTC.

The chain is built from TRBV5-1 and TRBJ2-1; perhaps TRBD1 as D (6 bases). V was trimmed by 4 bases and J by 4 bases, leaving 21 bases between them. The CDR3 loop spans 17 amino acids. Germline values: CDR1 SGHRS, CDR2 YFSETQ. The CDR3 bases are TGCGCCAGCAGCCCCGGCGAATCCCTAGGGGGTTACAATGAGCAGTTCTTC. As protein: CASSPGESLGGYNEQFF.

This chain uses TRBV27 with TRBJ2-2; no reliable D call. The CDR3 runs 17 residues. V was cut by 8 bases and J by 3 bases, with 22 bases left in between. Per the germline V gene, CDR1 is MNHEY and CDR2 is SMNVEV (reference sequence). CDR3: CASSNLFNSGHTGELFF. The CDR3 DNA follows: TGTGCCAGCTCTAACCTCTTCAATTCGGGCCACACCGGGGAGCTGTTTTTT.